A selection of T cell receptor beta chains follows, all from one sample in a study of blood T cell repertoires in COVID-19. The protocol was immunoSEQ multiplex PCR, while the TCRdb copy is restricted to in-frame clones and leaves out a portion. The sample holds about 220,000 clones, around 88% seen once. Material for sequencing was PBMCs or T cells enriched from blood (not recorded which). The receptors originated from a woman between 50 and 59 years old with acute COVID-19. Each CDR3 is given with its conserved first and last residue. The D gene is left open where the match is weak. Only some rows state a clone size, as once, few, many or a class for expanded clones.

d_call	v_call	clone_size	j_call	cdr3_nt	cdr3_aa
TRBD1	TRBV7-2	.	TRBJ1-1	TGTGCCAGCAGCGGACAGGGGAACACTGAAGCTTTCTTT	CASSGQGNTEAFF
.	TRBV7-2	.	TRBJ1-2	TGTGCCAGCAGCTTAGCCCTTAACTATGGCTACACCTTC	CASSLALNYGYTF
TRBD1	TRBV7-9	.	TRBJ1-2	TGTGCCAGCAGCTTAGAGGGCTCGGACAGGGGCCATGGCTACACCTTC	CASSLEGSDRGHGYTF
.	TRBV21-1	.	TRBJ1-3	TGTGCCAGCAGGCCGGTATCTCCATCTGGAAACACCATATATTTT	CASRPVSPSGNTIYF
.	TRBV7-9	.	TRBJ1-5	TGTGCCAGCAGCTTAGCCGGGACAACTAATCAGCCCCAGCATTTT	CASSLAGTTNQPQHF
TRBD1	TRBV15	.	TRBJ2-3	TGTGCCACCAGCCTACAAATGACAGGGGCCAGCACAGATACGCAGTATTTT	CATSLQMTGASTDTQYF
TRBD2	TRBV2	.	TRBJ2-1	TGTGCCAGCATAGCGGGCCTCAATGAGCAGTTCTTC	CASIAGLNEQFF
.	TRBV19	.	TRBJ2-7	TGTGCCAGTAGTATAGGGCCGAAATTGTCCTACGAGCAGTACTTC	CASSIGPKLSYEQYF
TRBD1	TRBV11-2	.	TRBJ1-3	TGTGCCAGCAGCCCCGCCGGACAGGGGTCTGGAAACACCATATATTTT	CASSPAGQGSGNTIYF
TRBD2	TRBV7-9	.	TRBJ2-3	TGTGCCAGCAGCTTAGTAGGGACTAGCGGGAGCACAGATACGCAGTATTTT	CASSLVGTSGSTDTQYF
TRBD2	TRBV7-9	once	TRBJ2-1	TGTGCCAGCAGTTCCAGCGGGAGTACCTACAATGAGCAGTTCTTC	CASSSSGSTYNEQFF
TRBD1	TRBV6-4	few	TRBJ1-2	TGTGCCAGCAGTGACCTCTCACCAGGGGGCTATGGCTACACCTTC	CASSDLSPGGYGYTF
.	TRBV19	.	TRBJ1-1	TGTGCCAGTAGTATAGGATGGCCAGGGGTGGCTTTCTTT	CASSIGWPGVAFF
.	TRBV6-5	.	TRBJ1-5	TGTGCCAGCATGGAGGACTATCTGGGTCAGCCCCAGCATTTT	CASMEDYLGQPQHF
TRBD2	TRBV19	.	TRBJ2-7	TGTGCCAGTAGTATATATGCTAGCGGGAGTTTAGGCTACGAGCAGTACTTC	CASSIYASGSLGYEQYF
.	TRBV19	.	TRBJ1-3	TGTGCCAGTAGACAGCTCTCTGGAAACACCATATATTTT	CASRQLSGNTIYF
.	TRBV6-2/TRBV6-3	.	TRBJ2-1	TGTGCCAGCAGTTCCAATAGACTTCACTCCTACAATGAGCAGTTCTTC	CASSSNRLHSYNEQFF
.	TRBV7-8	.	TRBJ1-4	TGTGCCAGCAGCCCCCCCGTTAGCGCCAATGAAAAACTGTTTTTT	CASSPPVSANEKLFF
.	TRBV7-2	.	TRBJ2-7	TGTGCCAGCAGCTTAGCGAGGGGGTTCGAGGAGCAGTACTTC	CASSLARGFEEQYF
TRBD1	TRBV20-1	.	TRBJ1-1	TGCAGTGCTACTGATAAATGGGGTCACAGGGGAAACACTGAAGCTTTCTTT	CSATDKWGHRGNTEAFF
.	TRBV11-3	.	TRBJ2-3	TGTGCCAGCAGCTTGAGGGCCACAGATACGCAGTATTTT	CASSLRATDTQYF
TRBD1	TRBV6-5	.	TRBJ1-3	TGTGCCAGCAGTTACTCTACAGGGGGCTCTGGAAACACCATATATTTT	CASSYSTGGSGNTIYF
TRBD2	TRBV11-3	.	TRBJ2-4	TGTGCCAGCAGCCCGGGACTACTAAACATTCAGTACTTC	CASSPGLLNIQYF
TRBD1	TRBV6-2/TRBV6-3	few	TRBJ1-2	TGTGCCAGCAGCCTGGGACAGTATGGCTACACCTTC	CASSLGQYGYTF
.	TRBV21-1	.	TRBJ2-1	TGTGCCAGCAGCCTGCGACAGGGTTTCCACAATGAGCAGTTCTTC	CASSLRQGFHNEQFF
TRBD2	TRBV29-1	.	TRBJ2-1	TGCAGCTCTGATAGCGGGGTATACAATGAGCAGTTCTTC	CSSDSGVYNEQFF